The subject of this entry is one T cell receptor (beta chain). The clone's antigen remains unknown. Per-base quality was not reported, and no clone a single base away is much larger than it. The source of the sample is a study of beta chain features in type 1 diabetes (dated by TCRdb to 2017 to 2018). Regarding the study in general: Mean age, gender distribution, total cell number and subset yield were not different between patients and healthy donors. Regulatory and stem cell-like memory subsets were obtained from only 8 patients and roughly 8 healthy donors, while naive and central memory subsets were obtained from all 30 or so donors. In the study, TCRB repertoires of sorted circulating CD4+ T cell subsets from recently diagnosed type 1 diabetes patients were compared with those of matched healthy donors. A total of roughly 100 million sorted cells were examined across all samples, and a strong correlation was observed between cell number per subset and RNA yield.

All of the isolated RNA was reverse transcribed with the High Capacity cDNA Reverse Transcription Kit, so expressed TCRB transcripts were sequenced. Deep immunoSEQ sequencing was performed on naive, central memory and regulatory T cell samples, with an average of approximately 3.9 million total reads per sample. Sorted cells were lysed in RLT buffer and RNA was extracted with DNase-treated RNeasy Micro or Mini kits, depending on cell number. To prevent cross-contamination, every cell subset was processed on its own, while patient and healthy donor samples were processed together. The immunoSEQ multiplex PCR was used to amplify TCRB sequences from cDNA, generating 87-bp fragments that spanned the CDR3 region. Amplicons were sequenced on the Illumina HiSeq platform. From the authors' description of their analysis: Synthetic template baselines were used to correct PCR bias computationally, reads within Hamming distance 2 were collapsed together, and singletons that could not be merged were discarded. Reads were aligned against IMGT to assign V, D and J genes, CDR3 length and insertions or deletions at six rearrangement sites. Within each subset, clonotype counts were normalized to sorted cell number, after which true diversity and Gini coefficients were computed with the tcR R package. The overlap coefficient, calculated on TCRB nucleotide sequences, was used to measure repertoire sharing. TCRdb re-hosts the immuneACCESS table, in-frame sequences only. Its copies lack some clones; in the studies checked, an unresolved V gene accounts for under half of them, and the cause for the rest is not known. V, J and clone size were drawn from that table, and D and trimming were deduced from the DNA. In this sample the table shows fewer than 110,000 clones, 28% of which occur a single time. The ten largest clones represent roughly 0.5% of the sample.

A single peripheral blood draw of about 116 mL on average was collected from each donor into heparinised tubes. A BD FACSAria II and a panel including CD45RO, CCR7, CD25, CD127, CD95 and CD27 were used to sort naive, central memory, regulatory and stem cell-like memory CD4+ T cells. Every sorted population had a purity above 95%. PBMCs were separated immediately by Lymphoprep density gradient centrifugation and were stained directly, without being cultured. To minimize batch effects, samples were stained and sorted in pairs, one healthy donor with one patient per experiment. Overall study results and their limits: At VDJ recombination sites, patients with type 1 diabetes made fewer insertions and deleted more nucleotides, a pattern implying thymic rearrangement abnormalities. Because small numbers of individuals were included in the HLA sub-analyses, any influence of HLA type on TCRB rearrangement was left unresolved. Type 1 diabetes patients showed a moderate but significant shortening of TCRB CDR3 length in all four CD4+ subsets. Shorter templates might be favored by PCR, yet because patient and control samples were amplified and corrected together, any such skew would affect both groups equally. Naive, central memory and regulatory TCRB repertoires appeared to be more similar among patients than among healthy donors. Because cDNA rather than genomic DNA was sequenced, highly expressing activated cells could have been over-represented, although no difference in activation and CD3 levels was found between groups.

V is pared back by 1 base and J by 0 bases, with 16 bases lying between the germline termini. Including the terminal cysteine and phenylalanine, the CDR3 comprises 17 residues. Only the CDR3 part of the read is kept: 51 bases, read in frame from the first base. The CDR1 and CDR2 encoded by the germline V gene are SGHDT and YYEEEE. This receptor was taken from a woman aged 18-30 years with type 1 diabetes. The rearranged chain carries TRBV5-6 and TRBJ2-5; no D gene call is confident. The sequenced material came from central memory CD4+ T cells from blood. The DNA reads as follows: TGTGCCAGCAGCTTGTTAAAGAGAGGAACGTACCAAGAGACCCAGTACTTC. Its coded protein is CASSLLKRGTYQETQYF.